This TCR beta chain stems from a study of T-cell reconstitution after alpha-beta-depleted transplantation in children. This CDR3 comprises 16 residues. V shed 0 bases, J shed 6 bases, and the junction held 8 bases outside the gene matches. Per germline, CDR1 WNHNN and CDR2 SYGVQD (reference sequence). Unique molecular identifiers were built into the TCRbeta library. TCRdb used MiXCR to reprocess the PCR reads, holding one entry per CDR3 protein. This table has 500,000 to 600,000 distinct CDR3 sequences, less than 35% appearing once. The rearrangement joins TRBV10-1 to TRBJ2-1, with TRBD2 matching over 7 bases. The sample was PBMCs from the stem cell graft donor, taken from the stem cell graft. The TCR sequence derives from a human donor who donated a stem cell graft to a child with aplastic anemia. CDR3: CASSESGLGFFNEQFF. The CDR3 DNA reads TGCGCCAGCAGTGAGTCCGGACTAGGATTTTTCAATGAGCAGTTCTTC.